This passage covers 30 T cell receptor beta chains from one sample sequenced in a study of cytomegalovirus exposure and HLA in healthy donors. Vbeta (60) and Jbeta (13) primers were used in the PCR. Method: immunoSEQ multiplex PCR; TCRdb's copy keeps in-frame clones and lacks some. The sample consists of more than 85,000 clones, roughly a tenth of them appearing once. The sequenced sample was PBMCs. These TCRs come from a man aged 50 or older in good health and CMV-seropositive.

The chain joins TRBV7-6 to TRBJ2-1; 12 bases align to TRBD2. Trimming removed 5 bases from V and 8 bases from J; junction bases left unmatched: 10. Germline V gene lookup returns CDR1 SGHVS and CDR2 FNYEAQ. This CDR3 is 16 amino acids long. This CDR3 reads CASSPTTSGSVDEQFF. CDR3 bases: TGTGCCAGCAGCCCAACGACTAGCGGGAGTGTGGATGAGCAGTTCTTC. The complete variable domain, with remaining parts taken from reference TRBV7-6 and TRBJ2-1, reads GAGVSQSPRYKVTKRGQDVALRCDPISGHVSLYWYRQALGQGPEFLTYFNYEAQQDKSGLPNDRFSAERPEGSISTLTIQRTEQRDSAMYRCASSPTTSGSVDEQFFGPGTRLTVL.

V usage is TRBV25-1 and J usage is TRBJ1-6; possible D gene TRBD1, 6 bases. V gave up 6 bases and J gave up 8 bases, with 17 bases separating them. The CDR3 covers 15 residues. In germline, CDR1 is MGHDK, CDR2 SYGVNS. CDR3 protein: CASRTTGSFDSPLHF. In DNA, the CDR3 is TGTGCCAGCAGAACCACAGGGAGTTTCGATTCACCCCTCCACTTT.

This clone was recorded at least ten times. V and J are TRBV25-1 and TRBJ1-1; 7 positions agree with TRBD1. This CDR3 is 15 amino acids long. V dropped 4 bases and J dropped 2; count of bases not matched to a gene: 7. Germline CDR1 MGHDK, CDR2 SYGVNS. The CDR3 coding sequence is TGTGCCAGCAGTGGTTCCCGACAGGGAAACACTGAAGCTTTCTTT. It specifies CASSGSRQGNTEAFF.

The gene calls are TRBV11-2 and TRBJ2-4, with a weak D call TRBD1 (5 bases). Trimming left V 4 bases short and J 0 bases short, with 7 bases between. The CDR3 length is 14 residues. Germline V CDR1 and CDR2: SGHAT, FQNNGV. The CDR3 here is CASSSQAAKNIQYF. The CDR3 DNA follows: TGTGCCAGCAGCTCACAGGCAGCCAAAAACATTCAGTACTTC.

The CDR3 nucleotides read TGTGCCAGCAGCCCCGGACTTGCCGTTATGGAGACCCAGTACTTC. Protein sequence: CASSPGLAVMETQYF. The rearrangement joins TRBV6-1 to TRBJ2-5; D is possibly TRBD2 (5 bases). The CDR3 loop spans 15 amino acids. Trimming pared 6 bases from V and 5 bases from J, leaving 19 bases between. Germline V gene lookup returns CDR1 MNHNS and CDR2 SASEGT.

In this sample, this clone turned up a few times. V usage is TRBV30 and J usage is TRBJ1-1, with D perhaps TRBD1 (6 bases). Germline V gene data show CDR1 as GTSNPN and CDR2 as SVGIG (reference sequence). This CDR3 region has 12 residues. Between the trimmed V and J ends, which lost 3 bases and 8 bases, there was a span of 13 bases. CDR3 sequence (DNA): TGTGCCTGGAGACCACAGGGAAAGGAAGCTTTCTTT. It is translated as CAWRPQGKEAFF.

The CDR3 spells CASRGGLAGAWGGADTQYF. The CDR3 coding sequence is TGTGCCAGCAGAGGGGGACTAGCGGGAGCGTGGGGGGGCGCAGATACGCAGTATTTT. J is TRBJ2-3 and V is TRBV21-1; TRBD2 is the table's D call and was not checked against the DNA. TRBV21-1 is a pseudogene locus. The CDR3 contains 19 residues.

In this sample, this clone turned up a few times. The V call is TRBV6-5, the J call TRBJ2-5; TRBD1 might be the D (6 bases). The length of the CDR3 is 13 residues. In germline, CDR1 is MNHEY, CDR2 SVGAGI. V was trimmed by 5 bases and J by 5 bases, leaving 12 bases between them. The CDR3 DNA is TGTGCCAGCAGTACCCCGCAGGGGGAGACCCAGTACTTC. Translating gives CASSTPQGETQYF.

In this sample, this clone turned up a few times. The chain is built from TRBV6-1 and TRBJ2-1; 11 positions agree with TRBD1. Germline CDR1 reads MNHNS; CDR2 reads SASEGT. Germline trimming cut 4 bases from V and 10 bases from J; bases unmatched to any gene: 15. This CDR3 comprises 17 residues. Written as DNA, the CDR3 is TGTGCCAGCAGTGGATTTTTGGGACAGGGGGAGCGACGGGAGCAGTTCTTC. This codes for CASSGFLGQGERREQFF.

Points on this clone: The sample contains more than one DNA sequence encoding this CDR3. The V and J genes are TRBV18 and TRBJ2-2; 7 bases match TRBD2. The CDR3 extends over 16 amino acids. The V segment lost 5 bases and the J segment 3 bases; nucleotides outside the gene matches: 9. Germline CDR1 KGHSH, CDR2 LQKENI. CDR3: CASSVLPGLHTGELFF. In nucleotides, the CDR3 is TGTGCCAGCTCAGTACTCCCGGGACTACACACCGGGGAGCTGTTTTTT.

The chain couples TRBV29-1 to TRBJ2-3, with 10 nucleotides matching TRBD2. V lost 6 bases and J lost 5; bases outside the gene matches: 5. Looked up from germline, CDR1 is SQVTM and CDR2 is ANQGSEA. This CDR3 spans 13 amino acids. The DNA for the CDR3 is TGCAGCGTCAGCGGGAGGGCCGGAGATACGCAGTATTTT. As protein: CSVSGRAGDTQYF.

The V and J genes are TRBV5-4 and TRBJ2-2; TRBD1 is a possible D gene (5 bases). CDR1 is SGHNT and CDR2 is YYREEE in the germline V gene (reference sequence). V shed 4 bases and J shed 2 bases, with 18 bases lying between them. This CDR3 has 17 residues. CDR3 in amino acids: CASSPLGAGFNTGELFF. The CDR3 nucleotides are TGTGCCAGCAGCCCCTTAGGGGCAGGGTTCAACACCGGGGAGCTGTTTTTT.

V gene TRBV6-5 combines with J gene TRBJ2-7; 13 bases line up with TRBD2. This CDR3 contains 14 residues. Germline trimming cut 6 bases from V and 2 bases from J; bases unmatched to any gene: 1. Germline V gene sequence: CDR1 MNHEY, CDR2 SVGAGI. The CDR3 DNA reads TGTGCCAGCAGCACTAGCGGGAGGGCCTACGAGCAGTACTTC. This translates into CASSTSGRAYEQYF.

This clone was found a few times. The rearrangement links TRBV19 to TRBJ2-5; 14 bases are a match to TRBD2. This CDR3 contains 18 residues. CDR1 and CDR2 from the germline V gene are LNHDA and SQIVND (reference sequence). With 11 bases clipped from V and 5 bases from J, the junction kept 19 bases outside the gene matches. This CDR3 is CAPPSTGLAGVLGETQYF. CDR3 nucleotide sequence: TGTGCCCCCCCTTCTACGGGACTAGCGGGAGTCTTAGGGGAGACCCAGTACTTC.

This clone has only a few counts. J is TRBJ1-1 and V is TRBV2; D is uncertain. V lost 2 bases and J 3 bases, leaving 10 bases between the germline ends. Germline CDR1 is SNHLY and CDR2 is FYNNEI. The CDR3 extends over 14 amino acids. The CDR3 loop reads CASSENWGDTEAFF. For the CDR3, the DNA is TGTGCCAGCAGTGAAAATTGGGGAGACACTGAAGCTTTCTTT.

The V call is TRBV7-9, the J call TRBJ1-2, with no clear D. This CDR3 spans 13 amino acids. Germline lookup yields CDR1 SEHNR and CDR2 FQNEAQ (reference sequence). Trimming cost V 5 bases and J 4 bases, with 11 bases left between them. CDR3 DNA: TGTGCCAGCAGCGTAAACAGCATCTATGGCTACACCTTC. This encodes CASSVNSIYGYTF. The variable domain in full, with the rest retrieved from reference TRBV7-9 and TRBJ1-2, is DTGVSQNPRHKITKRGQNVTFRCDPISEHNRLYWYRQTLGQGPEFLTYFQNEAQLEKSRLLSDRFSAERPKGSFSTLEIQRTEQGDSAMYLCASSVNSIYGYTFGSGTRLTVV.

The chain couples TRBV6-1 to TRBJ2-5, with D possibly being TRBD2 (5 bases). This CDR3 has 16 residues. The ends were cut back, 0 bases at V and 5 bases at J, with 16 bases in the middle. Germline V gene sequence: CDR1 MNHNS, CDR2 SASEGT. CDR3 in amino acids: CASSEALTGDWETQYF. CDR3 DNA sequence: TGTGCCAGCAGTGAAGCGCTCACCGGGGATTGGGAGACCCAGTACTTC.

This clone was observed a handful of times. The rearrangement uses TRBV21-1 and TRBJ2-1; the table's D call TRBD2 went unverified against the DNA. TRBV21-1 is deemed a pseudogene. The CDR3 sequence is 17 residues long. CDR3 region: CASSKVPGLAGMGEQFF. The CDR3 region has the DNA TGTGCCAGCAGCAAAGTCCCCGGACTAGCGGGGATGGGTGAGCAGTTCTTC.

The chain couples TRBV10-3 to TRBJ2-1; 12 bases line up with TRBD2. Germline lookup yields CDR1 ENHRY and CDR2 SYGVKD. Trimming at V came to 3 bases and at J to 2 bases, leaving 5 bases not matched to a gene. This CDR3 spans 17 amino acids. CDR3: CAISEDGLAGPYNEQFF. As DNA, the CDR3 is TGTGCCATCAGTGAAGACGGACTAGCGGGACCCTACAATGAGCAGTTCTTC.

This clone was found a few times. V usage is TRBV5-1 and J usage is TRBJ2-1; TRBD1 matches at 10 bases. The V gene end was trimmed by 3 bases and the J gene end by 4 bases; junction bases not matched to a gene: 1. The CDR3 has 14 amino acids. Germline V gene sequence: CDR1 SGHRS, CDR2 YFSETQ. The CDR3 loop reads CASSSGQGYNEQFF. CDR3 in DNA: TGCGCCAGCAGCTCGGGACAGGGGTACAATGAGCAGTTCTTC.

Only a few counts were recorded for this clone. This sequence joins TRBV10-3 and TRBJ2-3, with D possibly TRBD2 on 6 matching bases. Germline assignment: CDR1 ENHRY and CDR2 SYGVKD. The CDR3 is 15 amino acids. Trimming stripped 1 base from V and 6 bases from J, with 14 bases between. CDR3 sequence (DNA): TGTGCCATCAGTGAGTTCGGGGGAGCCAGTGATACGCAGTATTTT. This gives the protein CAISEFGGASDTQYF.

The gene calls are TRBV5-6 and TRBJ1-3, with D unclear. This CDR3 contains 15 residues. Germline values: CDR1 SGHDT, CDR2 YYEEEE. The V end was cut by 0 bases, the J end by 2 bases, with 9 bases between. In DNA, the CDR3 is TGTGCCAGCAGCTTGGGTTGGAGCCCTGGAAACACCATATATTTT. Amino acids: CASSLGWSPGNTIYF.

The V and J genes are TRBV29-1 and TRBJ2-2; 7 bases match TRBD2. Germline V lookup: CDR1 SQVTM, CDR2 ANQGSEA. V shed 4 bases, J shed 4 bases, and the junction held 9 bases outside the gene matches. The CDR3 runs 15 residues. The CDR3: CSVVGGRGSTGELFF. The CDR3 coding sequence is TGCAGCGTTGTCGGTGGGAGGGGTTCCACCGGGGAGCTGTTTTTT.

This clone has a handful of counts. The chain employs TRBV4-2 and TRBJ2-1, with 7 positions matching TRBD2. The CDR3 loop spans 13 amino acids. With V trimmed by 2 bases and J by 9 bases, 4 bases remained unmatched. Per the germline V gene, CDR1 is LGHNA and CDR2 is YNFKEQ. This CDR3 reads CASSQWGEGEQFF. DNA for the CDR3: TGTGCCAGCAGCCAATGGGGGGAGGGTGAGCAGTTCTTC.

CDR3 protein: CASSLASGYQETQYF. CDR3 nucleotides: TGTGCCAGCAGTTTAGCTAGCGGTTACCAAGAGACCCAGTACTTC. This chain joins TRBV28 and TRBJ2-5; TRBD2 matches at 7 bases. V trimming: 2 bases; J trimming: 0 bases; junction bases outside the gene matches: 3. The CDR3 covers 15 residues. CDR1 MDHEN and CDR2 SYDVKM come from the germline V gene. The whole variable domain, remainder taken from reference TRBV28 and TRBJ2-5, is DVKVTQSSRYLVKRTGEKVFLECVQDMDHENMFWYRQDPGLGLRLIYFSYDVKMKEKGDIPEGYSVSREKKERFSLILESASTNQTSMYLCASSLASGYQETQYFGPGTRLLVL.

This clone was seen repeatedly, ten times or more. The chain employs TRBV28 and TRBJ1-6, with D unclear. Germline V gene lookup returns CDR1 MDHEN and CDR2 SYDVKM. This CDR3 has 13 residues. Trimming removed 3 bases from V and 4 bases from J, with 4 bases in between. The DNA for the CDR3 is TGTGCCAGCAGTTTCCAGTATAATTCACCCCTCCACTTT. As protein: CASSFQYNSPLHF.

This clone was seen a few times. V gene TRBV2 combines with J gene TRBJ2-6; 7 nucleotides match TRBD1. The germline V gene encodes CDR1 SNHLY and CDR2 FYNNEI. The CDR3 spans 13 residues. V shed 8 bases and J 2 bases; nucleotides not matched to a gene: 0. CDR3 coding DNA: TGTGCCAGCCAGGGGGCTGGGGCCAACGTCCTGACTTTC. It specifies CASQGAGANVLTF. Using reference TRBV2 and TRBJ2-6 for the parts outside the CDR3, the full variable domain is EPEVTQTPSHQVTQMGQEVILRCVPISNHLYFYWYRQILGQKVEFLVSFYNNEISEKSEIFDDQFSVERPDGSNFTLKIRSTKLEDSAMYFCASQGAGANVLTFGAGSRLTVL.

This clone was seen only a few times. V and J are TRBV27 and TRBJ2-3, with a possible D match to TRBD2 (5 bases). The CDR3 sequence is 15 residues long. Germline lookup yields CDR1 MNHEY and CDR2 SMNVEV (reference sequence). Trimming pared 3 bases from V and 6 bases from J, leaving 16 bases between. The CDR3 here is CASSFMSQRGDTQYF. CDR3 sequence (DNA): TGTGCCAGCAGTTTCATGAGTCAGCGAGGGGATACGCAGTATTTT.

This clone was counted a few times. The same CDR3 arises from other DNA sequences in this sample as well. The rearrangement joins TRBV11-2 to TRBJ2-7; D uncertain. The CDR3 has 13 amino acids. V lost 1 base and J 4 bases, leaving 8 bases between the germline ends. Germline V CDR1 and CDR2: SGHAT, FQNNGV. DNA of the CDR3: TGTGCCAGCAGCTTAGTTTCAGGTTACGAGCAGTACTTC. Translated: CASSLVSGYEQYF.

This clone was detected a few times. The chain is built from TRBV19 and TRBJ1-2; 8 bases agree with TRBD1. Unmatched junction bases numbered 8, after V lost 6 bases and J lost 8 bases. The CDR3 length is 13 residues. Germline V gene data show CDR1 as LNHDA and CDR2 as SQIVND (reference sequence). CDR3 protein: CASSQDRVAGYTF. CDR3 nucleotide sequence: TGTGCCAGTAGCCAGGACAGGGTAGCCGGCTACACCTTC. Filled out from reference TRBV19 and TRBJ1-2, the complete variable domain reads DGGITQSPKYLFRKEGQNVTLSCEQNLNHDAMYWYRQDPGQGLRLIYYSQIVNDFQKGDIAEGYSVSREKKESFPLTVTSAQKNPTAFYLCASSQDRVAGYTFGSGTRLTVV.